Listed here are 30 T cell receptor beta chains from one sample, sequenced in a study of blood T cell repertoires in COVID-19 (dated by TCRdb to 2020 to 2022). Library prep was done by the immunoSEQ multiplex PCR assay. TCRdb re-hosts the immuneACCESS table, in-frame sequences only. Its copies lack some clones; in the studies checked, an unresolved V gene accounts for under half of them, and the cause for the rest is not known. This sample holds about 200,000 clones; around four fifths were observed only once. The top ten clonotypes cover more than 25% of the sample. Sequenced sample: peripheral blood. The source is a man aged 35 to 55 with acute or convalescent COVID-19.

The chain is built from TRBV27 and TRBJ1-2, with D possibly matching TRBD1 (6 bases). Deletions cut 2 bases from V and 8 bases from J, with 18 bases between. There are 15 residues in the CDR3. Germline values: CDR1 MNHEY, CDR2 SMNVEV (reference sequence). The CDR3, as DNA: TGTGCCAGCAGTTTACCAGGGGACACCATCGCGGGCTACACCTTC. Translated: CASSLPGDTIAGYTF.

The gene calls are TRBV29-1 and TRBJ1-4, with TRBD1 identical over 8 bases. The CDR3 loop spans 17 amino acids. With V trimmed by 1 base and J by 2 bases, 9 bases remained unmatched. The germline CDR1 and CDR2 sequences are SQVTM and ANQGSEA. CDR3 in amino acids: CSVEGRGRGGTNEKLFF. CDR3 bases: TGCAGCGTTGAAGGCAGGGGGCGCGGTGGGACTAATGAAAAACTGTTTTTT.

The V and J genes are TRBV15 and TRBJ1-5; no definite D call. CDR1 is LNHNV, CDR2 YYDKDF, per germline (reference sequence). This CDR3 has 15 amino acids. Trimming pared 4 bases from V and 0 bases from J, leaving 10 bases between. CDR3 DNA: TGTGCCACCAGCACAGGTGGAAATAGCAATCAGCCCCAGCATTTT. Residues: CATSTGGNSNQPQHF.

This clone was seen a single time. CDR3: CASGSGGAAQETQYF. The CDR3 bases are TGTGCTAGTGGTTCTGGAGGGGCCGCCCAAGAGACCCAGTACTTC. V and J are TRBV12-5 and TRBJ2-5; possibly TRBD2 for D (6 bases). This CDR3 contains 15 residues. The germline V gene encodes CDR1 LGHNT and CDR2 FRNRAP. With 4 bases removed from V and 1 base from J, the gap between germline ends came to 13 bases.

This rearrangement joins TRBV7-9 to TRBJ2-2, with a tentative D call TRBD2 (6 bases). The CDR3 has 18 residues. Germline loops: CDR1 SEHNR, CDR2 FQNEAQ (reference sequence). V shed 1 base and J shed 1 base, with 16 bases lying between them. CDR3 loop: CASSLVPGGVVNTGELFF. CDR3 sequence (DNA): TGTGCCAGCAGCTTAGTCCCCGGAGGGGTAGTGAACACCGGGGAGCTGTTTTTT.

V gene TRBV30 combines with J gene TRBJ2-3, with 12 bases identical to TRBD2. Trimming removed 1 base from V and 10 bases from J; junction bases left unmatched: 15. CDR1 and CDR2 from the germline V gene are GTSNPN and SVGIG (reference sequence). This CDR3 is 17 amino acids long. CDR3 in amino acids: CAWSASPETSGSSAQYF. In DNA form, the CDR3 reads TGTGCCTGGAGTGCCTCCCCCGAGACTAGCGGGAGTTCGGCGCAGTATTTT. The whole variable domain, remainder taken from reference TRBV30 and TRBJ2-3, is SQTIHQWPATLVQPVGSPLSLECTVEGTSNPNLYWYRQAAGRGLQLLFYSVGIGQISSEVPQNLSASRPQDRQFILSSKKLLLSDSGFYLCAWSASPETSGSSAQYFGPGTRLTVL.

The chain carries TRBV29-1 and TRBJ2-3; a weak D match, TRBD2 (6 bases). The CDR3 sequence is 14 residues long. Germline V gene data show CDR1 as SQVTM and CDR2 as ANQGSEA. V lost 7 bases to trimming and J lost 1 base, with 15 bases between them. For the CDR3, the DNA is TGCAGCGCCGGAGGGCCAGTAGGCACAGATACGCAGTATTTT. Encoded protein: CSAGGPVGTDTQYF.

The gene calls are TRBV6-5 and TRBJ1-2; no clear D. V was shortened by 7 bases and J by 8 bases, with 17 bases between the two germline ends. In germline, CDR1 is MNHEY, CDR2 SVGAGI. The CDR3 totals 13 residues. The CDR3 coding sequence is TGTGCCAGCACCGACGGGATTTGGCCCGGCTACACCTTC. This translates into CASTDGIWPGYTF.

The chain has TRBV29-1 and TRBJ2-1, with TRBD2 as a possible D gene (7 bases). Trimming took 0 bases from V and 4 from J, leaving 13 bases between them. The CDR3 is 15 residues long. Per the germline V gene, CDR1 is SQVTM and CDR2 is ANQGSEA. The DNA of the CDR3 is TGCAGCGTTGAAGATGAGGGGGGGGGATACAATGAGCAGTTCTTC. The encoded protein is CSVEDEGGGYNEQFF.

The V and J genes are TRBV6-1 and TRBJ2-7; D not certain. Trimming took off 2 bases at V and 3 bases at J, with 5 bases between the two ends. Germline CDR1 and CDR2: MNHNS and SASEGT. The CDR3 loop spans 12 amino acids. CDR3 region: CASSELVYEQYF. CDR3 sequence (DNA): TGTGCCAGCAGTGAACTAGTCTACGAGCAGTACTTC.

V usage is TRBV19 and J usage is TRBJ1-1, with a tentative D call TRBD1 (5 bases). V gave up 10 bases and J gave up 3 bases, with 15 bases separating them. The CDR3 has 13 residues. Germline CDR1 and CDR2: LNHDA and SQIVND (reference sequence). CDR3: CAISTTRDTEAFF. The DNA of the CDR3 is TGTGCCATTAGCACAACCAGGGACACTGAAGCTTTCTTT. The full variable domain, in which reference TRBV19 and TRBJ1-1 provide the parts outside the CDR3, is DGGITQSPKYLFRKEGQNVTLSCEQNLNHDAMYWYRQDPGQGLRLIYYSQIVNDFQKGDIAEGYSVSREKKESFPLTVTSAQKNPTAFYLCAISTTRDTEAFFGQGTRLTVV.

This clone occurred a few times. The chain employs TRBV12-5 and TRBJ1-1; TRBD1 might be the D (6 bases). Per the germline V gene, CDR1 is LGHNT and CDR2 is FRNRAP. The CDR3 is 15 residues long. Trimming cost V 2 bases and J 4 bases, with 14 bases left between them. The CDR3 DNA reads as TGTGCTAGTGGTTTGTTGGGGGCGCGTGTCACTGAAGCTTTCTTT. It specifies CASGLLGARVTEAFF.

The CDR3 DNA reads as TGCAGCGCCCTGACTAGCGGGAACTACGAGCAGTACTTC. Translating it yields CSALTSGNYEQYF. The chain recombines TRBV29-1 with TRBJ2-7; TRBD2 matches at 11 bases. The length of the CDR3 is 13 residues. The V gene end was trimmed by 7 bases and the J gene end by 3 bases; junction bases not matched to a gene: 5. Germline CDR1 reads SQVTM; CDR2 reads ANQGSEA.

The V call is TRBV5-4, the J call TRBJ1-1, with 12 bases identical to TRBD1. The CDR3 contains 14 residues. Germline CDR1 is SGHNT and CDR2 is YYREEE (reference sequence). V dropped 6 bases and J dropped 5; count of bases not matched to a gene: 5. DNA for the CDR3: TGTGCCAGCAACCGGGACAGGGGGCGAACTGAAGCTTTCTTT. Its protein product is CASNRDRGRTEAFF.

This clone showed up just once. The chain links TRBV5-4 to TRBJ2-3, with 8 bases matching TRBD2. With 4 bases clipped from V and 4 bases from J, the junction kept 5 bases outside the gene matches. The germline V gene has CDR1 SGHNT and CDR2 YYREEE (reference sequence). This CDR3 has 14 amino acids. The CDR3 DNA follows: TGTGCCAGCAGCGCGACTAGCGAGGCAGATACGCAGTATTTT. Its protein product is CASSATSEADTQYF.

This clone was seen more than once but under ten times. The chain links TRBV5-4 to TRBJ2-5; TRBD1 is a possible D gene (6 bases). The germline CDR1 and CDR2 sequences are SGHNT and YYREEE (reference sequence). The length of the CDR3 is 14 residues. The V gene lost 5 bases and the J gene lost 2 bases, with 13 bases spanning the gap. The CDR3 region is CASRRETGQETQYF. Here the CDR3 DNA reads TGTGCCAGCAGAAGAGAAACAGGGCAAGAGACCCAGTACTTC.

The V call is TRBV19, the J call TRBJ1-5; tentatively, D is TRBD1 (5 bases). Germline lookup yields CDR1 LNHDA and CDR2 SQIVND (reference sequence). V lost 3 bases, J lost 0 bases, and 18 bases lay in between. This CDR3 comprises 18 residues. This chain's CDR3 is CASSIAGPEPYSNQPQHF. The CDR3 DNA reads TGTGCCAGTAGTATTGCAGGGCCCGAACCTTATAGCAATCAGCCCCAGCATTTT.

CDR3 protein: CASSADTRDPGHGFVETQYF. CDR3 sequence (DNA): TGCGCCAGCAGTGCCGACACTAGGGACCCGGGACATGGGTTTGTCGAAACCCAGTACTTC. The rearrangement joins TRBV23-1 to TRBJ2-5; D is possibly TRBD1 (6 bases). Being an ORF, TRBV23-1 has a function that is uncertain. CDR3 length: 20 residues. V was trimmed by 5 bases and J by 8 bases, leaving 36 bases between them.

The genes are TRBV20-1 and TRBJ1-1; D is ambiguous. V was trimmed by 0 bases and J by 11 bases, leaving 10 bases between them. The CDR3 is 11 amino acids. In germline, CDR1 is DFQATT, CDR2 SNEGSKA (reference sequence). Written as DNA, the CDR3 is TGCAGTGCTAGAGATACGGGTTTGGCTTTCTTT. Amino acid sequence: CSARDTGLAFF.

CDR3 loop: CASSQGRAGGIGGGYTF. As DNA, the CDR3 is TGTGCCAGCAGCCAAGGGAGGGCAGGGGGCATAGGTGGTGGCTACACCTTC. The chain joins TRBV3-1 (or the pseudogene TRBV3-2) to TRBJ1-2, with 8 positions matching TRBD1. The CDR3 runs 17 residues. Germline assignment: CDR1 LGHDT and CDR2 YNNKEL (reference sequence). V lost 1 base and J lost 7; bases outside the gene matches: 14.

For the CDR3, the DNA is TGCGCCAGCAGCTCCCCCCCGGGACAGGGGTATAACTATGGCTACACCTTC. Encoded protein: CASSSPPGQGYNYGYTF. The chain employs TRBV5-1 and TRBJ1-2; TRBD1 matches 10 bases. There are 17 residues in the CDR3. The J segment lost 1 base and the V segment lost 3 bases, leaving 9 bases of the junction unmatched. CDR1 and CDR2 (germline): SGHRS, YFSETQ.

This chain joins TRBV5-1 and TRBJ1-1, with 12 nucleotides matching TRBD1. With 4 bases clipped from V and 10 bases from J, the junction kept 14 bases outside the gene matches. Germline-derived CDR1 and CDR2 are SGHRS and YFSETQ. This CDR3 has 16 residues. For the CDR3, the DNA is TGCGCCAGCAGCCTTGAACCGGGACAGGGGGCAGGGCGAGCTTTCTTT. It yields the protein CASSLEPGQGAGRAFF.

The chain has TRBV3-1 (or the pseudogene TRBV3-2) and TRBJ2-1; unclear D gene. Germline-derived CDR1 and CDR2 are LGHDT and YNNKEL (reference sequence). The CDR3 totals 14 residues. With 0 bases removed from V and 9 bases from J, the gap between germline ends came to 12 bases. The DNA for the CDR3 is TGTGCCAGCAGCCAAGATGTGGTCCGGGTTGAGCAGTTCTTC. Its protein is CASSQDVVRVEQFF.

V usage is TRBV12-5 and J usage is TRBJ1-1; weak D call: TRBD1 (6 bases). This CDR3 is 17 amino acids long. Germline V CDR1 and CDR2: LGHNT, FRNRAP. Trimming removed 1 base from V and 9 bases from J, with 24 bases in between. The CDR3 sequence: CASGLERSPGEPGKAFF. CDR3 in DNA: TGTGCTAGTGGTTTGGAGCGCTCCCCAGGGGAGCCGGGGAAAGCTTTCTTT. Based on the CDR3 plus reference TRBV12-5 and TRBJ1-1, the full variable domain is DARVTQTPRHKVTEMGQEVTMRCQPILGHNTVFWYRQTMMQGLELLAYFRNRAPLDDSGMPKDRFSAEMPDATLATLKIQPSEPRDSAVYFCASGLERSPGEPGKAFFGQGTRLTVV.

Points on this clone: The sample contains more than one DNA sequence encoding this CDR3. Here the CDR3 reads CASSQETGNYGYTF. CDR3 coding DNA: TGTGCCAGCAGCCAAGAAACGGGAAACTATGGCTACACCTTC. The chain is built from TRBV4-2 and TRBJ1-2; D remains unclear. V was clipped by 0 bases and J by 2 bases, with 7 bases between them. Germline assignment: CDR1 LGHNA and CDR2 YNFKEQ. The CDR3 runs to 14 residues.

The chain is built from TRBV2 and TRBJ2-1, with D possibly matching TRBD2 (5 bases). The CDR3 is 14 residues long. CDR1 and CDR2 from the germline V gene are SNHLY and FYNNEI. V was pared by 0 bases and J by 4 bases, with 7 bases between. CDR3 protein: CASSEARTYNEQFF. The CDR3, as DNA: TGTGCCAGCAGTGAAGCGCGGACTTACAATGAGCAGTTCTTC.

J is TRBJ2-3 and V is TRBV7-2; 11 bases fit TRBD1. CDR3 size: 14 residues. The J segment lost 8 bases and the V segment lost 1 base, leaving 2 bases of the junction unmatched. From germline, CDR1 is SGHTA and CDR2 FQGNSA. The DNA of the CDR3 is TGTGCCAGCAGCTTAGTAGGGACAGGGGGTACGCAGTATTTT. Its protein product is CASSLVGTGGTQYF. The full variable domain, rest sourced from reference TRBV7-2 and TRBJ2-3, is GAGVSQSPSNKVTEKGKDVELRCDPISGHTALYWYRQSLGQGLEFLIYFQGNSAPDKSGLPSDRFSAERTGGSVSTLTIQRTQQEDSAVYLCASSLVGTGGTQYFGPGTRLTVL.

This clone was picked up one time. The junction and the germline gene differ at one end; a read error may be behind it. The chain carries TRBV6-5 and TRBJ1-5, with TRBD1 matching 7 bases. From germline, CDR1 is MNHEY and CDR2 SVGAGI. This CDR3 spans 13 amino acids. The CDR3 sequence: CASSDSGGQPQHF. The CDR3 region has the DNA TGTGCCAGCAGTGACTCAGGGGGTCAGCCCCAGCATTTT.

This clone showed up just once. This rearrangement joins TRBV7-2 to TRBJ1-5; D not certain. The V end lost 1 base, the J end lost 0 bases, and 7 bases lay between the germline ends. Per germline, CDR1 SGHTA and CDR2 FQGNSA. The length of the CDR3 is 15 residues. CDR3 nucleotide sequence: TGTGCCAGCAGCTTAGACAGCTATAGCAATCAGCCCCAGCATTTT. As protein: CASSLDSYSNQPQHF.

The gene calls are TRBV19 and TRBJ2-1; D call uncertain. Trimming took off 5 bases at V and 0 bases at J, with 5 bases between the two ends. The CDR3 sequence is 13 residues long. Germline V CDR1 and CDR2: LNHDA, SQIVND (reference sequence). The CDR3 nucleotides read TGTGCCAGTAGTTCAGGCTCCTACAATGAGCAGTTCTTC. This gives the protein CASSSGSYNEQFF.